This T cell receptor (beta chain) was recovered during a study of neoadjuvant anti-PD-1 for oral cavity cancer. About the research overall: Before surgery, most patients got three to four biweekly 3 mg/kg nivolumab doses. Non-progressing patients received a fourth nivolumab dose near day 43, then surgery on days 50-56.

This clone was seen only once. Here immunoSEQ multiplex PCR was the method, and the copy in TCRdb shows in-frame clones only, minus some. The data show about 81,000 clones, roughly four fifths seen once. Analysis of PBMCs was direct, with no culture step. This clonotype originated in a person between 40 and 79 years old with oral cavity squamous cell carcinoma. Specimen: PBMCs, collected before nivolumab (anti-PD-1) treatment.

CDR3 loop: CASSLSPDGTEAFF. DNA of the CDR3: TGCGCCAGCAGCTTGTCGCCCGACGGCACTGAAGCTTTCTTT. V gene TRBV5-1 combines with J gene TRBJ1-1; D gene unclear. There are 14 residues in the CDR3. Germline lookup yields CDR1 SGHRS and CDR2 YFSETQ. The ends were cut back, 1 base at V and 4 bases at J, with 11 bases in the middle.